A selection of T cell receptor delta chains follows, all from one sample in a study of gamma-delta chains in newborns, infants, children. TCRdb re-called the reads with CATT. Among about 8,500 delta-chain clones listed, about 3.7% were seen once. The sample consisted of blood. The receptors were sampled from a child who was a newborn, infant or young child, either healthy, febrile or measles-vaccinated (not recorded which). CDR3s include the opening cysteine and the closing phenylalanine or tryptophan. A D gene is named only where the DNA matches it firmly. Size values are once, few and many counts, or a class for expanded clones, and some rows have none.

J: TRDJ3
V: TRDV1
size: .
D: TRDD3
CDR3: CALGELVAGGPSWDTRQMFF
DNA: TGTGCTCTTGGGGAACTCGTTGCTGGGGGTCCCTCCTGGGACACCCGACAGATGTTCTTC

J: TRDJ2
V: TRDV1
size: many
D: TRDD3
CDR3: CALGELDLRGGGSARAAQLFF
DNA: TGTGCTCTTGGGGAACTAGACCTACGTGGTGGGGGATCCGCGAGGGCAGCACAACTCTTCTTT

J: TRDJ1
V: TRDV2
size: medium-sized
D: .
CDR3: CACVLTCYADKLIF
DNA: TGTGCCTGTGTGCTTACTTGCTACGCCGATAAACTCATCTTT

J: TRDJ3
V: TRDV2
size: few
D: TRDD3
CDR3: CACDTLGDSWDTRQMFF
DNA: TGTGCCTGTGACACACTGGGGGATTCCTGGGACACCCGGCAGATGTTTTTC

J: TRDJ3
V: TRDV2
size: medium-sized
D: .
CDR3: CACDTLGVSSWDTRQMFF
DNA: TGTGCCTGTGACACCTTAGGGGTGAGCTCCTGGGACACCCGACAGATGTTTTTC

J: TRDJ3
V: TRDV2
size: .
D: TRDD3
CDR3: CACDTVEGIRSSWDTRQMFF
DNA: TGTGCCTGTGACACCGTTGAGGGGATACGCAGCTCCTGGGACACCCGACAGATGTTTTTC

J: TRDJ3
V: TRDV2
size: .
D: TRDD3
CDR3: CACDVLGDTTSWDTRQMFF
DNA: TGTGCCTGTGATGTACTGGGGGATACAACGTCCTGGGACACCCGACAGATGTTTTTC

J: TRDJ3
V: TRDV2
size: many
D: TRDD3
CDR3: CACDTLLGASWDTRQMFF
DNA: TGTGCCTGTGACACCCTACTGGGGGCCTCCTGGGACACCCGACAGATGTTTTTC

J: TRDJ1
V: TRDV2
size: .
D: TRDD3
CDR3: CACEILGEYTDKLIF
DNA: TGTGCCTGTGAAATACTGGGGGAGTACACCGATAAACTCATCTTT

J: TRDJ3
V: TRDV2
size: few
D: TRDD3
CDR3: CACDTAAGGRSWDTRQMFF
DNA: TGTGCCTGTGACACCGCTGCTGGGGGCCGCTCCTGGGACACCCGACAGATGTTTTTC

J: TRDJ3
V: TRDV2
size: medium-sized
D: .
CDR3: CACDTAGVSSWDTRQMFF
DNA: TGTGCCTGTGACACGGCTGGGGTTAGCTCCTGGGACACCCGACAGATGTTTTTC

J: TRDJ2
V: TRDV2
size: medium-sized
D: TRDD3
CDR3: CACDMLGETAQLFF
DNA: TGTGCCTGTGACATGTTGGGGGAGACAGCACAACTCTTCTTT

J: TRDJ3
V: TRDV2
size: medium-sized
D: .
CDR3: CACDTRGSWDTRQMFF
DNA: TGTGCCTGTGACACCAGGGGATCCTGGGACACCCGACAGATGTTTTTC

J: TRDJ3
V: TRDV2
size: medium-sized
D: .
CDR3: CACDSLDSWDTRQMFF
DNA: TGTGCCTGTGACTCCCTCGACTCCTGGGACACCCGACAGATGTTTTTC

J: TRDJ3
V: TRDV2
size: few
D: TRDD3
CDR3: CACDTYWGIRDLSWDTRQMFF
DNA: TGTGCCTGTGATACGTACTGGGGGATACGAGATCTCTCCTGGGACACCCGACAGATGTTTTTC

J: TRDJ3
V: TRDV2
size: .
D: .
CDR3: CACDTGAWDTRQMFF
DNA: TGTGCCTGTGACACTGGGGCCTGGGACACCCGACAGATGTTTTTC

J: TRDJ2
V: TRDV2
size: few
D: TRDD3
CDR3: CACDNVLLGDTRLTAQLFF
DNA: TGTGCCTGTGACAATGTTCTGCTGGGGGATACGCGGTTGACAGCACAACTCTTCTTT

J: TRDJ3
V: TRDV2
size: .
D: TRDD3
CDR3: CACDTVLGVISWDTRQMFF
DNA: TGTGCCTGTGACACCGTACTGGGGGTTATCTCCTGGGACACCCGACAGATGTTTTTC

J: TRDJ1
V: TRDV2
size: .
D: .
CDR3: CACDLYQTDKLIF
DNA: TGTGCCTGTGATCTCTACCAGACCGATAAACTCATCTTT

J: TRDJ3
V: TRDV2
size: few
D: TRDD3
CDR3: CACGTWGILQNWDTRQMFF
DNA: TGTGCCTGTGGCACCTGGGGGATACTGCAAAACTGGGACACCCGACAGATGTTTTTC

J: TRDJ3
V: TRDV2
size: many
D: TRDD3
CDR3: CACDQLGEVSSWDTRQMFF
DNA: TGTGCCTGTGACCAACTGGGGGAGGTCAGCTCCTGGGACACCCGACAGATGTTTTTC

J: TRDJ1
V: TRDV2
size: .
D: .
CDR3: CACDTGGIGVKLIF
DNA: TGTGCCTGTGACACCGGTGGGATAGGGGTTAAACTCATCTTT

J: TRDJ3
V: TRDV2
size: many
D: .
CDR3: CACDTASSSWDTRQMFF
DNA: TGTGCCTGTGACACCGCGTCTAGCTCCTGGGACACCCGACAGATGTTTTTC

J: TRDJ3
V: TRDV2
size: medium-sized
D: TRDD3
CDR3: CACDTLGEPSSWDTRQMFF
DNA: TGTGCCTGTGACACCCTGGGGGAACCTAGCTCCTGGGACACCCGACAGATGTTTTTC

J: TRDJ3
V: TRDV2
size: .
D: TRDD3
CDR3: CACDTRGISWSWDTRQMFF
DNA: TGTGCCTGTGACACCCGGGGGATTAGTTGGTCCTGGGACACCCGACAGATGTTTTTC

J: TRDJ3
V: TRDV2
size: medium-sized
D: .
CDR3: CACDTVGASSWDTRQMFF
DNA: TGTGCCTGTGACACCGTGGGCGCCAGCTCCTGGGACACCCGACAGATGTTTTTC

J: TRDJ2
V: TRDV2
size: few
D: .
CDR3: CACDTGILALTAQLFF
DNA: TGTGCCTGTGACACGGGGATCCTTGCTTTGACAGCACAACTCTTCTTT

J: TRDJ3
V: TRDV2
size: .
D: .
CDR3: CACDTVSTFQPPAHSWDTRQMFF
DNA: TGTGCCTGTGACACGGTATCCACCTTCCAACCCCCGGCCCACTCCTGGGACACCCGACAGATGTTTTTC

J: TRDJ3
V: TRDV2
size: .
D: .
CDR3: CACDTADGGYSWDTRQMFF
DNA: TGTGCCTGTGACACCGCGGATGGGGGGTACTCCTGGGACACCCGACAGATGTTTTTC

J: TRDJ1
V: TRDV2
size: few
D: TRDD3
CDR3: CACDFPLGDTDKLIF
DNA: TGTGCCTGTGACTTCCCGCTGGGGGACACCGATAAACTCATCTTT

J: TRDJ3
V: TRDV2
size: medium-sized
D: TRDD3
CDR3: CACDWGIPWDTRQMFF
DNA: TGTGCCTGTGACTGGGGGATACCCTGGGACACCCGACAGATGTTTTTC

J: TRDJ1
V: TRDV2
size: medium-sized
D: TRDD3
CDR3: CACDLLGGNTDKLIF
DNA: TGTGCCTGTGACCTACTGGGGGGGAACACCGATAAACTCATCTTT

J: TRDJ1
V: TRDV2
size: many
D: TRDD3
CDR3: CACEGLPVLGDTDADKLIF
DNA: TGTGCCTGTGAAGGCCTTCCTGTACTGGGGGATACCGACGCCGATAAACTCATCTTT

J: TRDJ3
V: TRDV2
size: few
D: TRDD3
CDR3: CACDGTGGYASSWDTRQMFF
DNA: TGTGCCTGTGACGGTACTGGGGGATACGCTTCCTCCTGGGACACCCGACAGATGTTTTTC

J: TRDJ1
V: TRDV1
size: .
D: TRDD3
CDR3: CALGEPSGGYAHAKLIF
DNA: TGTGCTCTTGGGGAACCATCTGGGGGATACGCGCACGCTAAACTCATCTTT

J: TRDJ1
V: TRDV2
size: medium-sized
D: TRDD3
CDR3: CACDTLGDTKADKLIF
DNA: TGTGCCTGTGACACACTGGGGGATACGAAGGCCGATAAACTCATCTTT

J: TRDJ2
V: TRDV2
size: medium-sized
D: TRDD3
CDR3: CACDTVGDTPLTAQLFF
DNA: TGTGCCTGTGACACGGTGGGGGATACGCCTTTGACAGCACAACTCTTCTTT

J: TRDJ2
V: TRDV1
size: few
D: .
CDR3: CALGELRPSPPLRAQLFF
DNA: TGTGCTCTTGGGGAACTAAGGCCTTCGCCCCCCCTGCGTGCACAACTCTTCTTT

J: TRDJ3
V: TRDV2
size: few
D: TRDD3
CDR3: CACDTVLGDTYSPWDTRQMFF
DNA: TGTGCCTGTGACACCGTCCTGGGGGATACGTACAGCCCCTGGGACACCCGACAGATGTTTTTC

J: TRDJ3
V: TRDV2
size: medium-sized
D: TRDD3
CDR3: CACDTAGGSSWDTRQMFF
DNA: TGTGCCTGTGACACAGCTGGGGGGAGCTCCTGGGACACCCGACAGATGTTTTTC

J: TRDJ1
V: TRDV2
size: medium-sized
D: TRDD3
CDR3: CACDVLGDTYTDKLIF
DNA: TGTGCCTGTGACGTACTGGGGGATACGTACACCGATAAACTCATCTTT

J: TRDJ3
V: TRDV2
size: many
D: TRDD3
CDR3: CACDTSYWGTGRSWDTRQMFF
DNA: TGTGCCTGTGACACTTCGTACTGGGGGACCGGTCGCTCCTGGGACACCCGACAGATGTTTTTC

J: TRDJ1
V: TRDV2
size: .
D: TRDD3
CDR3: CACDGDTDDDKLIF
DNA: TGTGCCTGTGACGGGGATACGGACGACGATAAACTCATCTTT

J: TRDJ2
V: TRDV2
size: medium-sized
D: TRDD3
CDR3: CACDWYWGIRRGVTAQLFF
DNA: TGTGCCTGTGACTGGTACTGGGGGATCCGAAGGGGTGTGACAGCACAACTCTTCTTT

J: TRDJ3
V: TRDV2
size: medium-sized
D: .
CDR3: CACDTAGTSSWDTRQMFF
DNA: TGTGCCTGTGACACCGCTGGGACTAGCTCCTGGGACACCCGACAGATGTTTTTC

J: TRDJ3
V: TRDV2
size: few
D: TRDD3
CDR3: CACDTWGIRPWDTRQMFF
DNA: TGTGCCTGTGACACCTGGGGGATCCGCCCCTGGGACACCCGACAGATGTTTTTC

J: TRDJ3
V: TRDV2
size: .
D: TRDD3
CDR3: CACDEKYWGFRSPWDTRQMFF
DNA: TGTGCCTGTGACGAAAAGTACTGGGGGTTTCGCAGCCCCTGGGACACCCGACAGATGTTTTTC

J: TRDJ2
V: TRDV3
size: medium-sized
D: TRDD3
CDR3: CAFVLGDLTAQLFF
DNA: TGTGCCTTTGTACTGGGGGATTTGACAGCACAACTCTTCTTT